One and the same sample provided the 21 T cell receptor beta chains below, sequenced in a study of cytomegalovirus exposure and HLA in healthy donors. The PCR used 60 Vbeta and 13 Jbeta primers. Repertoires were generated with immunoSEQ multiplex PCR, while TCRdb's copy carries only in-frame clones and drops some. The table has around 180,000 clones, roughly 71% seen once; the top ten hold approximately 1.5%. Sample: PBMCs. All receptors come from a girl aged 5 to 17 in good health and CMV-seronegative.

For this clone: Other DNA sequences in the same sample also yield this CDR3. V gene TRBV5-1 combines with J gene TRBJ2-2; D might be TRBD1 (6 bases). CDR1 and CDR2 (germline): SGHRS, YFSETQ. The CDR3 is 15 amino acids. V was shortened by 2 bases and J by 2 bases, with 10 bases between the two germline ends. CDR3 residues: CASSFGRGNTGELFF. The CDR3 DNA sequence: TGCGCCAGCAGCTTTGGCAGGGGCAACACCGGGGAGCTGTTTTTT.

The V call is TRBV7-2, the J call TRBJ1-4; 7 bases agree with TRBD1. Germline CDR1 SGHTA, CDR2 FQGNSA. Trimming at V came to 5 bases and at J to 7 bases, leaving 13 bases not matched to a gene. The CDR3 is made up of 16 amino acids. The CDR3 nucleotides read TGTGCCAGCAGCCAGGGGGGAGCAACGAGGGGTGAAAAACTGTTTTTT. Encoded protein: CASSQGGATRGEKLFF.

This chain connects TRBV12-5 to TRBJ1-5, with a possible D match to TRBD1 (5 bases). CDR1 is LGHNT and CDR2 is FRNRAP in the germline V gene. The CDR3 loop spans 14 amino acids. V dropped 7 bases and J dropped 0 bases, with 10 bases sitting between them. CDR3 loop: CASEDSNSNQPQHF. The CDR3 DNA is TGTGCTAGTGAAGACAGTAATAGCAATCAGCCCCAGCATTTT.

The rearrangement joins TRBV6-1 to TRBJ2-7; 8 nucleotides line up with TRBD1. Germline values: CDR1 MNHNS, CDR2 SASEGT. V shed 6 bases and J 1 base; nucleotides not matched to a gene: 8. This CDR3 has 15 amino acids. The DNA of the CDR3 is TGTGCCAGCAGGGACAGGGTCCCCTCTTCCTACGAGCAGTACTTC. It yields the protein CASRDRVPSSYEQYF.

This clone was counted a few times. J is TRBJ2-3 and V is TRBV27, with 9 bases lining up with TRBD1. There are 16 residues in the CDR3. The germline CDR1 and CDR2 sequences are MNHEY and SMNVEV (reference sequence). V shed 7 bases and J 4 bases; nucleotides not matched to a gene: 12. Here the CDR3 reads CASKDPGQGSSDTQYF. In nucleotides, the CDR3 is TGTGCCAGCAAAGATCCGGGACAGGGTAGTTCAGATACGCAGTATTTT.

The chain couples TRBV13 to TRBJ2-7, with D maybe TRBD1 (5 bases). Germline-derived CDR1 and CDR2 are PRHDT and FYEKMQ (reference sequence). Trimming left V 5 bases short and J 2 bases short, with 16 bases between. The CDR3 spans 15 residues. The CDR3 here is CASSDTTDKTYEQYF. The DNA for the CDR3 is TGTGCCAGCAGCGACACAACGGACAAGACCTACGAGCAGTACTTC. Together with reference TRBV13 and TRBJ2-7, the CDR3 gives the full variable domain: AAGVIQSPRHLIKEKRETATLKCYPIPRHDTVYWYQQGPGQDPQFLISFYEKMQSDKGSIPDRFSAQQFSDYHSELNMSSLELGDSALYFCASSDTTDKTYEQYFGPGTRLTVT.

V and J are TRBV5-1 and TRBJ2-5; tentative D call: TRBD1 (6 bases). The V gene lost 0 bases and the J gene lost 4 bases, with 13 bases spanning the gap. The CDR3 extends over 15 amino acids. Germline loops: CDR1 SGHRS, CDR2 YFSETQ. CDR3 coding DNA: TGCGCCAGCAGCTTGGGGTCAGGGGTCGGAGAGACCCAGTACTTC. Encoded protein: CASSLGSGVGETQYF.

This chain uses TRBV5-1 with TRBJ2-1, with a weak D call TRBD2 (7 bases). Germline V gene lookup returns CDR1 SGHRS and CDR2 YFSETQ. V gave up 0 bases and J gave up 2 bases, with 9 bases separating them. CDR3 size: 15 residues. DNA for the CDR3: TGCGCCAGCAGCTTGGTGCGGGGGCCCTACAATGAGCAGTTCTTC. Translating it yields CASSLVRGPYNEQFF.

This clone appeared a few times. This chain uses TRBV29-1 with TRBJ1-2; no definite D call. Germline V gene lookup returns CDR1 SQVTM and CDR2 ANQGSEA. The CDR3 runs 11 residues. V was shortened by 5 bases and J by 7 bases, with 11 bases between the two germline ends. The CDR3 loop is CSVREESGYTF. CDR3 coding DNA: TGCAGCGTTCGGGAGGAGAGTGGCTACACCTTC.

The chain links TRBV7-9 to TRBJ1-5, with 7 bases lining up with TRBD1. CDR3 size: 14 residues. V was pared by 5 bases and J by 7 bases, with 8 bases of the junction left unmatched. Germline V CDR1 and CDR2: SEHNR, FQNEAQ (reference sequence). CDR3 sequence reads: CASSGDPRGQPQHF. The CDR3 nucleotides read TGTGCCAGCAGCGGGGACCCCAGGGGGCAGCCCCAGCATTTT.

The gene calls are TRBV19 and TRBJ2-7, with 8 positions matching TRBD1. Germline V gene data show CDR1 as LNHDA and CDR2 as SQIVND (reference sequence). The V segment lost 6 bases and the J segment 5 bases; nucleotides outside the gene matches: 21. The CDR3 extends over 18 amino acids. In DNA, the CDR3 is TGTGCCAGTAGCTCCGACCCCCTGGGGGCAGGGGGCTTCAACGAGCAGTACTTC. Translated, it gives CASSSDPLGAGGFNEQYF.

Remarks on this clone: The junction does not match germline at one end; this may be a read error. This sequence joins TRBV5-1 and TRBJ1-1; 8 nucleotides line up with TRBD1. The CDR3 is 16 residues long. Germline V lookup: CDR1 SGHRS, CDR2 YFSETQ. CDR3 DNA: TGCGCCAGCAGCTTAGGTCAGGACAGGGTGAATACTGAAGCTTTCTTT. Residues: CASSLGQDRVNTEAFF.

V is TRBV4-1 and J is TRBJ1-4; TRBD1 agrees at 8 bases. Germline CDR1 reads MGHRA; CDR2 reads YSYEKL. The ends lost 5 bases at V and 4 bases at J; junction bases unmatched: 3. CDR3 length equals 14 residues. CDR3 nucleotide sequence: TGCGCCAGCAGCTCCGGACAGGGTAATGAAAAACTGTTTTTT. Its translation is CASSSGQGNEKLFF.

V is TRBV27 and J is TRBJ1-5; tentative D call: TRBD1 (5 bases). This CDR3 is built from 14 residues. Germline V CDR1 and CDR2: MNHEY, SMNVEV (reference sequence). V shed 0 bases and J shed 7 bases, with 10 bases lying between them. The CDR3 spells CASSLSGAEQPQHF. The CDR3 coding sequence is TGTGCCAGCAGTTTATCTGGGGCGGAGCAGCCCCAGCATTTT.

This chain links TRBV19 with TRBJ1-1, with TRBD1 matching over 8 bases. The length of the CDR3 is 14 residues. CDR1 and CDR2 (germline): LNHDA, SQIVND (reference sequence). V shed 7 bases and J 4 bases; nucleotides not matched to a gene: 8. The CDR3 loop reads CASTPDREGTEAFF. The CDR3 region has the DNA TGTGCCAGTACCCCGGACAGGGAGGGCACTGAAGCTTTCTTT. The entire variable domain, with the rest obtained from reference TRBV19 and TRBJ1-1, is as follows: DGGITQSPKYLFRKEGQNVTLSCEQNLNHDAMYWYRQDPGQGLRLIYYSQIVNDFQKGDIAEGYSVSREKKESFPLTVTSAQKNPTAFYLCASTPDREGTEAFFGQGTRLTVV.

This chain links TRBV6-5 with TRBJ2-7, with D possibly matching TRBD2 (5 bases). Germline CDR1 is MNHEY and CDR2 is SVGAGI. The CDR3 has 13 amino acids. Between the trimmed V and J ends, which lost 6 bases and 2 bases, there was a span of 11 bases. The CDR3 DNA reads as TGTGCCAGCAGACCGGGATTTACCTACGAGCAGTACTTC. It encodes CASRPGFTYEQYF.

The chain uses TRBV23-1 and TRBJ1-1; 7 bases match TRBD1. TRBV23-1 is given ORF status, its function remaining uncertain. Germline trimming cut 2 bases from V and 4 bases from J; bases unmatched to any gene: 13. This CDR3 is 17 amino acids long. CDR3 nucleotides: TGCGCCAGCAGTCAACTGACAGGGCCCTGGCCTAGCACTGAAGCTTTCTTT. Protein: CASSQLTGPWPSTEAFF.

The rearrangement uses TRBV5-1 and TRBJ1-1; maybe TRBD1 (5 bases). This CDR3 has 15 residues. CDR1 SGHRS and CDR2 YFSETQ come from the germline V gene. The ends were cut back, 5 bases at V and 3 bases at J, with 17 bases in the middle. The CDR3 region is CASSSTGTGDTEAFF. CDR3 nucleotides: TGCGCCAGCAGTTCGACCGGGACGGGGGACACTGAAGCTTTCTTT.

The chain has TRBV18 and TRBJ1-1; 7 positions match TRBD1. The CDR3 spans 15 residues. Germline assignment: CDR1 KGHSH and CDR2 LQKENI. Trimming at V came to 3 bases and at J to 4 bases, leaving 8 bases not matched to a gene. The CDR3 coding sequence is TGTGCCAGCTCACCTTTCAGAGAGGGGGCCACTGAAGCTTTCTTT. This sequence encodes CASSPFREGATEAFF.

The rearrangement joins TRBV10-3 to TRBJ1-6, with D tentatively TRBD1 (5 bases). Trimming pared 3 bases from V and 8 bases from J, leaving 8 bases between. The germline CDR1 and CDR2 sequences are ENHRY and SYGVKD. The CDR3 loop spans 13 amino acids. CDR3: CAISDDSYSPLHF. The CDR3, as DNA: TGTGCCATCAGTGATGACAGCTATTCACCCCTCCACTTT.

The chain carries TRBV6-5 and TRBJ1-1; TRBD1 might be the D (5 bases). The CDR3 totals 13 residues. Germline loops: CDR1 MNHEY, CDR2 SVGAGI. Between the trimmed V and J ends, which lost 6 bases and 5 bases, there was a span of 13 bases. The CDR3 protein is CASSRQLRTEAFF. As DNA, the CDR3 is TGTGCCAGCAGCCGACAGCTAAGGACTGAAGCTTTCTTT.